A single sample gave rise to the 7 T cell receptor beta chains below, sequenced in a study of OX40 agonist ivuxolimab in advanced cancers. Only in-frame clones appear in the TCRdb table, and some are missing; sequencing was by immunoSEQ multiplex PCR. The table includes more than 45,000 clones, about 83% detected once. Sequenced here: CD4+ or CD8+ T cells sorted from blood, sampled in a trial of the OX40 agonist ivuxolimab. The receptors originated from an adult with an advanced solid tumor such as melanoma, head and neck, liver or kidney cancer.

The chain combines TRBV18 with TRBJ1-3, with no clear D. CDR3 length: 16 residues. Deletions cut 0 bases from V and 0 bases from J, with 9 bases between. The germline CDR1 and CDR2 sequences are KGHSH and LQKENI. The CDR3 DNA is TGTGCCAGCTCACCACCGTCGGATACCTCTGGAAACACCATATATTTT. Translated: CASSPPSDTSGNTIYF.

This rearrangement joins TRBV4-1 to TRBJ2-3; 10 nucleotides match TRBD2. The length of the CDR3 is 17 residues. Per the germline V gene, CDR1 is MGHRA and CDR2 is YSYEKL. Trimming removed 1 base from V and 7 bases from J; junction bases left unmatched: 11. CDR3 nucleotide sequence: TGCGCCAGCAGCCAAGGGGCGAGCGGGGGGGCCGAGAATACGCAGTATTTT. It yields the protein CASSQGASGGAENTQYF.

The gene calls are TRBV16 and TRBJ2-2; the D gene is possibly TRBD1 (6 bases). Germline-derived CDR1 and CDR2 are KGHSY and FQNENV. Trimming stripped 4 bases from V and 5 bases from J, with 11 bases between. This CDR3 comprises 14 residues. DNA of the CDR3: TGTGCCAGCAGCCGACAGGCCCCTACCGGGGAGCTGTTTTTT. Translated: CASSRQAPTGELFF.

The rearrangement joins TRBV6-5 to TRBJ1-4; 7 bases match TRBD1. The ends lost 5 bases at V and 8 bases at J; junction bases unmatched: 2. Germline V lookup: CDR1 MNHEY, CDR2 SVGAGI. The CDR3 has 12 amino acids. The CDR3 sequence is CASSDRDEKLFF. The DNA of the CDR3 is TGTGCCAGCAGTGACAGGGACGAAAAACTGTTTTTT.

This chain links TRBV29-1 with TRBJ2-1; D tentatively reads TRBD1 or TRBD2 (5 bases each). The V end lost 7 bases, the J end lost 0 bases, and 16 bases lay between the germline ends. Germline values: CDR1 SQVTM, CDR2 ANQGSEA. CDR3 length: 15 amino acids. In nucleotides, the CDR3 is TGCAGCGCCCTGGGAGAGGACAACTCCTACAATGAGCAGTTCTTC. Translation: CSALGEDNSYNEQFF.

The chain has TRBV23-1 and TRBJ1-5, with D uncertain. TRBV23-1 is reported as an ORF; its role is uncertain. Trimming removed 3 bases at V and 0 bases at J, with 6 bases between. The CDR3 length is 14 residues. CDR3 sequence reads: CASSHSASNQPQHF. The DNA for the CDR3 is TGCGCCAGCAGTCACTCTGCTAGCAATCAGCCCCAGCATTTT.

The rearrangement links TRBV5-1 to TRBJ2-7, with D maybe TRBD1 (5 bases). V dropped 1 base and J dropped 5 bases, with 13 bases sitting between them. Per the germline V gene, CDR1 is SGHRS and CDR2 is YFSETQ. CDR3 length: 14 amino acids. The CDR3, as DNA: TGCGCCAGCAGCTTGTTTGCAGGGCAGGACGAGCAGTACTTC. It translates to CASSLFAGQDEQYF.